Below, 26 T cell receptor beta chains from the same sample are listed, as sequenced in a study of tumor-infiltrating lymphocytes in primary liver carcinoma. Germline DNA was extracted too, while blood RNA derived from unsorted whole blood. Starting material of 500 to 600 ng total RNA yielded TCR beta cDNA via a constant-region primer. ARM-PCR was slightly modified, and three nested multiplex PCR rounds with it gave rise to the TCR beta libraries. TRBV1-TRBV30 forward primers and a C-beta reverse primer were used in the first two PCR rounds, which each ran for approximately 11 cycles. TCRdb independently ran MiXCR on the multiplex PCR reads; one entry per CDR3 protein. The sample consists of about 310,000 distinct CDR3 sequences, 65% of them appearing once. Sequencing used peripheral blood. These TCRs come from a middle-aged man with primary liver carcinoma and hepatitis B virus infection.

A remark on this clonotype: A much larger clone differs from this one at a single base, so this may be a read error. The chain couples TRBV6-2 or TRBV6-3 to TRBJ2-1; the D gene is possibly TRBD2 (6 bases). The CDR3 is 12 amino acids. Germline V CDR1 and CDR2: MNHEY, SVGEGT. The CDR3 sequence is CASSRRAPEKFF. The CDR3 DNA reads TGTGCCAGCAGCCGGAGGGCCCCTGAGAAGTTCTTC.

Comment on this clonotype: A much larger clone lies a single base off, so this may be a read error. The rearrangement links TRBV6-1 to TRBJ2-2, with 7 bases identical to TRBD2. Germline lookup yields CDR1 MNHNS and CDR2 SASEGT. V dropped 7 bases and J dropped 3; count of bases not matched to a gene: 11. The CDR3 sequence is 16 residues long. The CDR3 DNA sequence: TGTGCCAGCAACGCCGGGACTACCGTCGACACCGGGGAGCTGTTTTTT. Translation: CASNAGTTVDTGELFF.

There are many counts of this clonotype. The chain couples TRBV5-4 to TRBJ2-5; D gene uncertain. The germline gives CDR1 SGHNT, CDR2 YYREEE (reference sequence). The CDR3 is 12 amino acids. The V and J ends lost 2 bases and 4 bases respectively, with 6 bases between them. The CDR3 nucleotides are TGTGCCAGCAGCTTTATGGGAGAGACCCAGTACTTC. Residues: CASSFMGETQYF. The entire variable domain, with the rest obtained from reference TRBV5-4 and TRBJ2-5, is as follows: ETGVTQSPTHLIKTRGQQVTLRCSSQSGHNTVSWYQQALGQGPQFIFQYYREEENGRGNFPPRFSGLQFPNYSSELNVNALELDDSALYLCASSFMGETQYFGPGTRLLVL.

In the case of this clonotype: Being one base from a much bigger clone, this may be a read error. No DNA is shown, since the ends of the CDR3 on it are uncertain; the CDR3 is the one TCRdb lists. V is TRBV29-1 and J is TRBJ2-3; no DNA check was done on the table's D call, TRBD2. CDR1 and CDR2 (germline): SQVTM, ANQGSEA. A total of 13 residues make up the CDR3, ends included. The chain's CDR3 is CSVIWGIGAGGDF.

The V gene is TRBV5-4, the J gene TRBJ2-5; 10 bases agree with TRBD2. CDR1 SGHNT and CDR2 YYREEE come from the germline V gene (reference sequence). The CDR3 runs to 16 residues. V gave up 3 bases and J gave up 1 base; unmatched junction bases: 6. Here the CDR3 reads CASSSPSGRFQETQYF. The CDR3 bases are TGTGCCAGCAGCTCCCCTAGCGGGAGATTCCAAGAGACCCAGTACTTC.

The V and J genes are TRBV4-1 and TRBJ1-1; perhaps TRBD1 as D (6 bases). The V end was cut by 4 bases, the J end by 0 bases, with 9 bases between. The germline gives CDR1 MGHRA, CDR2 YSYEKL. The CDR3 is 14 amino acids. CDR3 protein: CASSPRGMNTEAFF. For the CDR3, the DNA is TGCGCCAGCAGCCCTAGGGGGATGAACACTGAAGCTTTCTTT.

Regarding this clonotype: One junction end does not reproduce the germline sequence, and a read error may be involved. The rearrangement joins TRBV6-1 to TRBJ2-1; 9 bases are shared with TRBD2. Germline CDR1 and CDR2: MNHNS and SASEGT. There are 13 residues in the CDR3. The CDR3 DNA is TGTGCCAACCGCGCGGGAGGGGGTAATGAGCAGCTCTTC. Encoded protein: CANRAGGGNEQLF.

V gene TRBV7-9 combines with J gene TRBJ2-7; TRBD1 agrees at 9 bases. This CDR3 contains 14 residues. V dropped 5 bases and J dropped 6; count of bases not matched to a gene: 8. Germline loops: CDR1 SEHNR, CDR2 FQNEAQ (reference sequence). CDR3 sequence (DNA): TGTGCCAGCAGCACCGGGGACAGGGCCATCGAGCAGTACTTC. Protein: CASSTGDRAIEQYF.

This chain links TRBV14 with TRBJ2-7, with D perhaps TRBD2 (6 bases). The CDR3 is made up of 15 amino acids. The germline CDR1 and CDR2 sequences are SGHDN and FVKESK. Trimming left V 4 bases short and J 4 bases short, with 17 bases between. CDR3 loop: CASSLIGAGPYEQYF. The DNA for the CDR3 is TGTGCCAGCAGCCTTATAGGGGCGGGACCGTACGAGCAGTACTTC.

This rearrangement joins TRBV9 to TRBJ2-2, with D unclear. Trimming cost V 2 bases and J 1 base, with 6 bases left between them. The CDR3 spans 14 residues. Germline V gene lookup returns CDR1 SGDLS and CDR2 YYNGEE. CDR3: CASSVTQNTGELFF. In DNA, the CDR3 is TGTGCCAGCAGCGTGACACAGAACACCGGGGAGCTGTTTTTT.

Turning to this clonotype: A junction end diverges from the germline sequence, so it may reflect a read error. This sequence joins TRBV4-3 and TRBJ2-6; D is ambiguous. Germline CDR1 reads LGHNA; CDR2 reads YSLEER. The CDR3 extends over 17 amino acids. CDR3 sequence reads: CANSEERLPSGANVLTF. CDR3 in DNA: TGCGCCAACAGCGAGGAACGGCTCCCCTCTGGGGCCAACGTCCTGACTTTC.

The count of this clonotype is one. Here the CDR3 DNA reads TGTGCCACCAGTGATCCGGGACTAGCGGGAGTCTCTGATACGCAGTATTTT. Residues: CATSDPGLAGVSDTQYF. J is TRBJ2-3 and V is TRBV24-1, with TRBD2 identical over 14 bases. The CDR3 has 17 residues. Germline V gene lookup returns CDR1 KGHDR and CDR2 SFDVKD. V trimming: 3 bases; J trimming: 6 bases; junction bases outside the gene matches: 7.

In this sample, this clonotype turned up many times. The CDR3 sequence: CSVVSHQYEQYF. Here the CDR3 DNA reads TGCAGCGTTGTATCACACCAATACGAGCAGTACTTC. The chain links TRBV29-1 to TRBJ2-7; unclear D gene. Trimming pared 4 bases from V and 4 bases from J, leaving 11 bases between. CDR3 length: 12 amino acids. The germline V gene has CDR1 SQVTM and CDR2 ANQGSEA.

Concerning this clonotype: Possible read error: a much larger clone is one base away. The chain is built from TRBV29-1 and TRBJ1-2; TRBD1 is a possible D gene (6 bases). Germline loops: CDR1 SQVTM, CDR2 ANQGSEA. V lost 6 bases and J 8 bases, leaving 16 bases between the germline ends. This CDR3 spans 12 amino acids. The CDR3 sequence: CSVLVPGEGYTF. The CDR3 DNA follows: TGCAGCGTATTGGTCCCAGGGGAAGGCTACACCTTC.

This clonotype has at least ten counts. This CDR3 is CASRPPGSTNEKLFF. The CDR3 DNA follows: TGTGCCAGCAGGCCACCGGGCTCAACTAATGAAAAACTGTTTTTT. The V and J genes are TRBV12-3 or TRBV12-4 and TRBJ1-4; D is undetermined. V was trimmed by 6 bases and J by 0 bases, leaving 11 bases between them. The CDR3 spans 15 residues.

The chain couples TRBV7-8 to TRBJ2-1; 7 nucleotides agree with TRBD2. V trimming: 4 bases; J trimming: 6 bases; junction bases outside the gene matches: 12. The CDR3 has 16 residues. CDR1 and CDR2 (germline): SGHVS, FQNEAQ. The CDR3 region has the DNA TGTGCCAGCAGCTGGGGGGGTCTGCGAAGATCCAATGAGCAGTTCTTC. As protein: CASSWGGLRRSNEQFF.

The V and J genes are TRBV5-1 and TRBJ1-1; D not certain. Germline lookup yields CDR1 SGHRS and CDR2 YFSETQ. The CDR3 runs 12 residues. V lost 7 bases and J lost 4, with 11 bases in between. The CDR3 spells CASESEGTEAFF. CDR3 DNA: TGCGCCAGCGAATCGGAAGGCACTGAAGCTTTCTTT.

A note on this clonotype: A much larger clonotype is one base distant, so this may be a read error. The chain has TRBV6-1 and TRBJ1-4; D is uncertain. This CDR3 spans 14 amino acids. The V and J ends lost 6 bases and 10 bases respectively, with 18 bases between them. Per germline, CDR1 MNHNS and CDR2 SASEGT. CDR3 in amino acids: CASRAIHMTGKLFF. The CDR3 DNA reads TGTGCCAGCAGGGCGATCCACATGACGGGAAAACTGTTTTTT.

Worth noting for this clonotype: This could be a read error, since a much larger clone is one nucleotide away. This chain connects TRBV6-2 or TRBV6-3 to TRBJ1-2; D is uncertain. V lost 2 bases and J 8 bases, leaving 9 bases between the germline ends. Germline V gene data show CDR1 as MNHEY and CDR2 as SVGEGT. The CDR3 loop spans 12 amino acids. The CDR3 sequence is CASSYPAGGYTF. The CDR3 region has the DNA TGTGCCAGCAGTTACCCAGCCGGGGGCTACACCTTC.

Many counts were recorded for this clonotype. The chain uses TRBV6-6 and TRBJ1-1, with D possibly being TRBD1 (6 bases). The length of the CDR3 is 13 residues. Germline V gene sequence: CDR1 MNHNY, CDR2 SVGAGI (reference sequence). With 6 bases removed from V and 1 base from J, the gap between germline ends came to 9 bases. CDR3 sequence: CASRQGWNTEAFF. The CDR3 nucleotides are TGTGCCAGCAGACAGGGCTGGAACACTGAAGCTTTCTTT.

This clonotype was counted between two and nine times. This could be a read error, since a much larger clone is one nucleotide away. V and J are TRBV6-5 and TRBJ1-5; 11 bases agree with TRBD1. The CDR3 contains 17 residues. Unmatched junction bases numbered 18, after V lost 8 bases and J lost 9 bases. CDR1 and CDR2 from the germline V gene are MNHEY and SVGAGI. The CDR3 loop reads CASPRLGQGATGRPQHF. CDR3 sequence (DNA): TGTGCCAGCCCTCGGTTAGGACAGGGGGCAACTGGGCGGCCCCAGCATTTT.

The chain links TRBV6-5 to TRBJ1-2, with D perhaps matching TRBD1 (6 bases). This CDR3 spans 14 amino acids. Germline CDR1 MNHEY, CDR2 SVGAGI. The V end lost 9 bases, the J end lost 4 bases, and 18 bases lay between the germline ends. CDR3 sequence reads: CARSHRVGSYGYTF. As DNA, the CDR3 is TGTGCCAGGAGCCACAGGGTTGGAAGCTATGGCTACACCTTC.

This sequence joins TRBV5-1 and TRBJ1-1; D is ambiguous. This CDR3 comprises 14 residues. The V gene's germline CDR1 is SGHRS and CDR2 YFSETQ. The ends were cut back, 9 bases at V and 2 bases at J, with 17 bases in the middle. The CDR3 DNA reads as TGCGCCAACAGTCCGTGGAACCTTAACACTGAAGCTTTCTTT. Protein: CANSPWNLNTEAFF.

The genes are TRBV11-1 and TRBJ2-5; D may be TRBD2 (6 bases). This CDR3 is built from 16 residues. Germline V gene data show CDR1 as SGHAT and CDR2 as FQDESV (reference sequence). With 7 bases removed from V and 4 bases from J, the gap between germline ends came to 22 bases. The CDR3 nucleotides are TGTGCCAGCACCACCCGTCGTGGGAGGAATACAGAGACCCAGTACTTC. Amino acid sequence: CASTTRRGRNTETQYF.

CDR3 region: CASSLGQAVETQYF. CDR3 DNA sequence: TGCGCCAGCAGCTTGGGACAGGCCGTTGAGACCCAGTACTTC. This chain uses TRBV5-1 with TRBJ2-5; perhaps TRBD1 as D (6 bases). Trimming left V 0 bases short and J 5 bases short, with 11 bases between. The CDR3 sequence is 14 residues long. CDR1 and CDR2 (germline): SGHRS, YFSETQ.

Worth noting for this clonotype: A much bigger clone sits one base away, suggesting this may be a read error. The V and J genes are TRBV7-8 and TRBJ2-1; 7 bases line up with TRBD1. There are 17 residues in the CDR3. The germline V gene has CDR1 SGHVS and CDR2 FQNEAQ. The DNA of the CDR3 is TGTGCCAGCAGCTTCGGACAGGTGGCCCTGAGACACAATGAGGAGTTCTTC. Translated, it gives CASSFGQVALRHNEEFF.